This T cell receptor (beta chain) was recorded in a study of OX40 agonist ivuxolimab in advanced cancers. At the level of the study: An agonistic anti-OX40 (CD134) antibody, ivuxolimab, was used to treat the patients.

Findings and limits, study-wide: At 0.1 to 3.0 mg/kg and by week 6, clonal expansion occurred in CD4+ and CD8+ blood T cells.

Trimming removed 5 bases at V and 9 bases at J, with 11 bases between. The germline V gene has CDR1 LNHDA and CDR2 SQIVND (reference sequence). The CDR3 sequence is 12 residues long. Comments on this clone: The antigen is unknown.

At baseline, cycle 4 day 1, and cycle 7 day 1, blood was sampled. Method: immunoSEQ multiplex PCR; TCRdb's copy keeps in-frame clones and lacks some. The sample shows about 12,000 clones, about 79% of them seen only once. The gene calls are TRBV19 and TRBJ2-1; weak D call: TRBD2 (5 bases). The receptor comes from an adult with an advanced solid tumor such as melanoma, head and neck, liver or kidney cancer. Sequenced here: CD4+ or CD8+ T cells sorted from blood, sampled in a trial of the OX40 agonist ivuxolimab. This CDR3 is CASSPLAGEQFF. The CDR3 DNA sequence: TGTGCCAGTAGTCCTCTTGCGGGTGAGCAGTTCTTC. Using reference TRBV19 and TRBJ2-1 for the parts outside the CDR3, the full variable domain is DGGITQSPKYLFRKEGQNVTLSCEQNLNHDAMYWYRQDPGQGLRLIYYSQIVNDFQKGDIAEGYSVSREKKESFPLTVTSAQKNPTAFYLCASSPLAGEQFFGPGTRLTVL.